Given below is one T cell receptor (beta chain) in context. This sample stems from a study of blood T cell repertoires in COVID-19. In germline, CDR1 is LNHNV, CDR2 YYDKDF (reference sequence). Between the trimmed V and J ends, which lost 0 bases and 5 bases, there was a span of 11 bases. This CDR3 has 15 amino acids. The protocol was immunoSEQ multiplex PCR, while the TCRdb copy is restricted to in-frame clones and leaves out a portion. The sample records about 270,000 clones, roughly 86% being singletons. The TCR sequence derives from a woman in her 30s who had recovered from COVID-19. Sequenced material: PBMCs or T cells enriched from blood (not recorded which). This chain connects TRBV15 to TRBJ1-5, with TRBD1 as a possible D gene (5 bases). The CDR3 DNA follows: TGTGCCACCAGCAGAGATCAGGGCCACGATCAGCCCCAGCATTTT. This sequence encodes CATSRDQGHDQPQHF.